These T cell receptor beta chains were read from a single sample in a study of CD8 T cells in ankylosing spondylitis. TCRdb recomputed calls from the 5' RACE reads with MiXCR, one row per CDR3 protein. Of around 770,000 distinct CDR3 sequences detected, 15% to 20% appear once; the ten largest clones hold under 20%. The sequenced material came from blood, either unsorted or a sorted T cell fraction (not recorded which). The receptor source for this set is a male donor with ankylosing spondylitis. Both conserved end residues are part of each CDR3. Each record gives: clone size, D gene, V gene, J gene, CDR3 protein, CDR3 DNA. The D gene is left open where the match is weak. Size values are once, few and many counts, or a class for expanded clones, and some rows have none.

size: few
D: -
V: TRBV6-1
J: TRBJ2-1
CDR3: CASRSSSGQSFGNEQFF
DNA: TGTGCCAGCAGGTCTTCGTCTGGACAGAGTTTCGGGAATGAGCAGTTCTTC

size: -
D: -
V: TRBV5-1
J: TRBJ1-3
CDR3: CASSSSGDGNTIYF
DNA: TGCGCCAGCAGCTCCTCCGGAGATGGAAACACCATATATTTT

size: few
D: -
V: TRBV12-5
J: TRBJ2-3
CDR3: CASGSPPDSQRTDTQYF
DNA: TGTGCTAGTGGTTCGCCACCCGACAGTCAACGCACAGATACGCAGTATTTT

size: -
D: TRBD1
V: TRBV10-3
J: TRBJ2-1
CDR3: CAISERDRVETWAYNEQFF
DNA: TGTGCCATCAGTGAACGGGACAGGGTAGAGACGTGGGCTTACAATGAGCAGTTCTTC

size: -
D: -
V: TRBV28
J: TRBJ2-3
CDR3: CASSLVGAEGADTQYF
DNA: TGTGCCAGCAGTTTAGTGGGGGCTGAGGGCGCAGATACGCAGTATTTT

size: -
D: -
V: TRBV6-1
J: TRBJ2-1
CDR3: CASSPARGTGYNEQFF
DNA: TGTGCCAGCAGCCCCGCTCGGGGAACCGGATACAATGAGCAGTTCTTC

size: once
D: -
V: TRBV20-1
J: TRBJ1-1
CDR3: CSAREQYLTEAFF
DNA: TGCAGTGCTAGGGAACAGTATCTCACTGAAGCTTTCTTT

size: -
D: -
V: TRBV20-1
J: TRBJ1-2
CDR3: CSADLRDTNNYGYTF
DNA: TGCAGTGCGGACCTTCGGGACACCAATAACTATGGCTACACCTTC

size: many
D: -
V: TRBV2
J: TRBJ2-2
CDR3: CASSQTSSGELFF
DNA: TGTGCCAGCAGTCAAACTAGTTCCGGGGAGCTGTTTTTT

size: many
D: TRBD2
V: TRBV12-3/TRBV12-4
J: TRBJ2-1
CDR3: CASGSSGGSYNEQFF
DNA: TGTGCCAGCGGCTCTAGCGGGGGCTCCTACAATGAGCAGTTCTTC